The 4 T cell receptor beta chains listed next were all sequenced from one sample in a study of blood T cell repertoires in COVID-19. Measured with immunoSEQ multiplex PCR; TCRdb has only the in-frame clones, and not every one. The sample includes 150,000 to 200,000 clones, about 85% of them seen just once. The source material was peripheral blood. The receptors come from a woman over 75 with acute or convalescent COVID-19.

This clone is a singleton in its sample. The gene calls are TRBV7-2 and TRBJ2-7; D not resolved. This CDR3 comprises 13 residues. V lost 7 bases and J 7 bases, leaving 17 bases between the germline ends. CDR1 is SGHTA, CDR2 FQGNSA, per germline. The CDR3 nucleotides are TGTGCCAGCACCACGCATAGCAACCGGGAGCAGTACTTC. Translation: CASTTHSNREQYF.

The V and J genes are TRBV5-8 and TRBJ2-2, with TRBD2 identical over 10 bases. Germline V gene sequence: CDR1 SGHTS, CDR2 YDEGEE. This CDR3 is built from 18 residues. Germline trimming cut 1 base from V and 3 bases from J; bases unmatched to any gene: 9. Written as DNA, the CDR3 is TGTGCCAGCAGCTTGCCCCTCGGACTAGCGGCCTACACCGGGGAGCTGTTTTTT. It specifies CASSLPLGLAAYTGELFF.

V usage is TRBV7-9 and J usage is TRBJ1-1; 10 positions match TRBD1. The germline CDR1 and CDR2 sequences are SEHNR and FQNEAQ (reference sequence). The CDR3 is made up of 14 amino acids. Trimming at V came to 5 bases and at J to 5 bases, leaving 5 bases not matched to a gene. DNA for the CDR3: TGTGCCAGCAGCCCCCGGACAGGGGGAACTGAAGCTTTCTTT. Its translation: CASSPRTGGTEAFF.

The J gene is TRBJ2-3, the V gene TRBV12-5, with TRBD2 identical over 8 bases. V was pared by 2 bases and J by 1 base, with 2 bases of the junction left unmatched. Germline CDR1 and CDR2: LGHNT and FRNRAP. The CDR3 has 15 amino acids. The CDR3 DNA reads TGTGCTAGTGGTTTGCGTAGCGGGGGCACAGATACGCAGTATTTT. Residues: CASGLRSGGTDTQYF.